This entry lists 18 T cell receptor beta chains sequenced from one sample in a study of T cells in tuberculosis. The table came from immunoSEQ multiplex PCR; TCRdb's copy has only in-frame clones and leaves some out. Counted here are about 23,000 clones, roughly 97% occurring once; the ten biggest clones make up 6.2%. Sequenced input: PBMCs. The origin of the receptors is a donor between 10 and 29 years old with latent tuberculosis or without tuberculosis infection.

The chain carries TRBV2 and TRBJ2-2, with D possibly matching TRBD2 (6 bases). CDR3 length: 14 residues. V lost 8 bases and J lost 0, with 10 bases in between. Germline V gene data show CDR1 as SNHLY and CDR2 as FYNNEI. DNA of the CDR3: TGTGCCAGCCGGGAGTGGTCGAACACCGGGGAGCTGTTTTTT. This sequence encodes CASREWSNTGELFF.

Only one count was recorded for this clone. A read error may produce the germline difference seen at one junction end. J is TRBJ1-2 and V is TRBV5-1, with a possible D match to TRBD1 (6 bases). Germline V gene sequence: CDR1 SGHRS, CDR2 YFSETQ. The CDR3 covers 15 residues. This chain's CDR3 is CASSPGGGANYSYTF. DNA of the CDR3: TGCGCCAGCAGCCCGGGAGGGGGGGCGAACTATAGCTACACCTTC.

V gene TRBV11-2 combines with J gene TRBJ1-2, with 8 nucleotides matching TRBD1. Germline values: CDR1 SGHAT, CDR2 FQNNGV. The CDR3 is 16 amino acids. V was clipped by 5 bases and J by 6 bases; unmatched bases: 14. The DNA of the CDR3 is TGTGCCAGCAGCCCACCGCTCAGGGGGCTATTTAATGGCTACACCTTC. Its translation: CASSPPLRGLFNGYTF.

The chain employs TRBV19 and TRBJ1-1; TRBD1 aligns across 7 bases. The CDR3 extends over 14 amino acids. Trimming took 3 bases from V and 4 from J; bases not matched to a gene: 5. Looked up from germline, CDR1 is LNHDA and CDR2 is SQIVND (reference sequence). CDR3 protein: CASSIDRVGTEAFF. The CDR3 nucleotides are TGTGCCAGTAGTATCGACAGGGTGGGCACTGAAGCTTTCTTT.

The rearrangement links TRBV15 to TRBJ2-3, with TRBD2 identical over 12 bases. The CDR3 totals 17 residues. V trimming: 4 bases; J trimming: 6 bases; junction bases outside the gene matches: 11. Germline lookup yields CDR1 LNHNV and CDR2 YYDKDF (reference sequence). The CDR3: CATSTIKLAGGLDTQYF. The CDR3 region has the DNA TGTGCCACCAGCACGATAAAACTAGCGGGAGGTTTGGATACGCAGTATTTT.

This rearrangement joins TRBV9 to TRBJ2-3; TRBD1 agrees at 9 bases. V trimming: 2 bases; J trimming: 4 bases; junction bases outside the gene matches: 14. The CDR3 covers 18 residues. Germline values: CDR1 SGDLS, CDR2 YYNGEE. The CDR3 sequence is CASSVLGRDRDWADTQYF. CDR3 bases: TGTGCCAGCAGCGTCCTGGGGCGGGACAGGGATTGGGCAGATACGCAGTATTTT. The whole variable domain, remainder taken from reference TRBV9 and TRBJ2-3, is DSGVTQTPKHLITATGQRVTLRCSPRSGDLSVYWYQQSLDQGLQFLIQYYNGEERAKGNILERFSAQQFPDLHSELNLSSLELGDSALYFCASSVLGRDRDWADTQYFGPGTRLTVL.

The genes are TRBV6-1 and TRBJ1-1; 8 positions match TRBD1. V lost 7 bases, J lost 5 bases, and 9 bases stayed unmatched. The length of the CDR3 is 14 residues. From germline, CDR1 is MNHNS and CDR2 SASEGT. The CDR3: CASTLTGEGTEAFF. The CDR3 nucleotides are TGTGCCAGCACTCTGACAGGGGAGGGTACTGAAGCTTTCTTT.

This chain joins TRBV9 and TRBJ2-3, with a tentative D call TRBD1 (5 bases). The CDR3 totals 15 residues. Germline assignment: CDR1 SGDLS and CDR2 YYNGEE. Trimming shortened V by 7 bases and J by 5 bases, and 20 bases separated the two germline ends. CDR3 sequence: CASGYRTRFGDTQYF. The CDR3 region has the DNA TGTGCCAGCGGTTACAGGACGCGCTTTGGAGATACGCAGTATTTT.

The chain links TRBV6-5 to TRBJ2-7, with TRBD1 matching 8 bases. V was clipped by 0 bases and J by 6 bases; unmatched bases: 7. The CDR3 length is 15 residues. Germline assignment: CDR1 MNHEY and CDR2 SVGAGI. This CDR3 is CASSYSGTGAGEQYF. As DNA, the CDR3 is TGTGCCAGCAGTTACTCCGGGACAGGCGCGGGCGAGCAGTACTTC.

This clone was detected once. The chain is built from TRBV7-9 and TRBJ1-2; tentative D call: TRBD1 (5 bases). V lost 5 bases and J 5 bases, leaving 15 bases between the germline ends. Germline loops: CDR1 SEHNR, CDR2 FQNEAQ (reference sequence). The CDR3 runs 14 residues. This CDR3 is CASSPRGGMYGYTF. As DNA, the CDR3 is TGTGCCAGCAGCCCCCGGGGGGGGATGTATGGCTACACCTTC.

This CDR3 reads CASSEFLEDTQYF. In DNA form, the CDR3 reads TGCGCCAGCAGTGAGTTTTTAGAGGATACGCAGTATTTT. The chain employs TRBV10-1 and TRBJ2-3, with no clear D. This CDR3 contains 13 residues. Germline CDR1 WNHNN, CDR2 SYGVQD (reference sequence). Trimming removed 1 base from V and 6 bases from J, with 8 bases in between.

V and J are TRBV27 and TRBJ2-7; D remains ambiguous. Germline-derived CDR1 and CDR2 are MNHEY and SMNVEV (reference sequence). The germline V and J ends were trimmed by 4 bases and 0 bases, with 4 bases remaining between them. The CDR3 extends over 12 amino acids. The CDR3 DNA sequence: TGTGCCAGCAGTTCCTCCTCCTACGAGCAGTACTTC. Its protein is CASSSSSYEQYF.

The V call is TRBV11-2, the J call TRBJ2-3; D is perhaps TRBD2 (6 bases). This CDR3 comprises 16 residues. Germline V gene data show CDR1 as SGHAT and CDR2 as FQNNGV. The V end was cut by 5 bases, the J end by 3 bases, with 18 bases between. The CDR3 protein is CASSPSDTSLTDTQYF. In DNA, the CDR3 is TGTGCCAGCAGCCCTTCAGATACTAGCCTTACAGATACGCAGTATTTT.

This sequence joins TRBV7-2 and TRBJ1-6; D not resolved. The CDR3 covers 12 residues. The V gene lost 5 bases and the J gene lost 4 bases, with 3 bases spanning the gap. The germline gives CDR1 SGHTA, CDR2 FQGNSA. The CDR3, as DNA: TGTGCCAGCAGCCCTTATAATTCACCCCTCCACTTT. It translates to CASSPYNSPLHF.

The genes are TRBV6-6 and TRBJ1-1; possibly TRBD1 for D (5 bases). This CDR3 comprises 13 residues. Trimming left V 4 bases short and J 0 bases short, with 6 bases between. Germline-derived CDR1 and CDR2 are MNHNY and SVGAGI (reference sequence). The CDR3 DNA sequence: TGTGCCAGCAGTTTGACAGTGAACACTGAAGCTTTCTTT. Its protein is CASSLTVNTEAFF.

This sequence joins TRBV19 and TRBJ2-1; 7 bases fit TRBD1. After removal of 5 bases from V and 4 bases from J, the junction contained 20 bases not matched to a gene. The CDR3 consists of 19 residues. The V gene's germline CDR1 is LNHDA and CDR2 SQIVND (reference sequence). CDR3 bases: TGTGCCAGTAGTTACTCGCTTGGACAGGAACTCTACCTGTACAATGAGCAGTTCTTC. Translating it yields CASSYSLGQELYLYNEQFF.

Here the CDR3 DNA reads TGTGCCAGCAGGGGCCAAGCGACCCGGGGAAGAGGGAATCAGCCCCAGCATTTT. As protein: CASRGQATRGRGNQPQHF. This sequence joins TRBV2 and TRBJ1-5; D remains unclear. From germline, CDR1 is SNHLY and CDR2 FYNNEI. V was shortened by 6 bases and J by 4 bases, with 25 bases between the two germline ends. The CDR3 extends over 18 amino acids.

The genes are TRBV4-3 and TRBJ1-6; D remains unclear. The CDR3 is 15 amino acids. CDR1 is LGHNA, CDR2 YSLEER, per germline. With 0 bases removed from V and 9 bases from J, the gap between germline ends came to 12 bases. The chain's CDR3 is CASSQDPGFSSPLHF. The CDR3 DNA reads TGCGCCAGCAGCCAAGACCCCGGGTTTAGTTCACCCCTCCACTTT.